The rows below give T cell receptor beta chains drawn from one sample of a study of blood T cell repertoires in COVID-19. TCRdb keeps only in-frame clones here, not all; method: immunoSEQ multiplex PCR. The table includes approximately 200,000 clones, more than 65% detected once. The sample comprised peripheral blood. The receptors here all came from a woman aged 25 to 39 who had recovered from COVID-19. Each CDR3 is given with its conserved first and last residue. D genes are given only for firm matches. Size tells how often a clone was seen (once, few, many) or the class of an expanded clone, and some rows leave it out.

V	length	D	size	J	DNA	CDR3
TRBV19	16	NA	once	TRBJ2-6	TGTGCCAGTAAACCTAGCGAGACCTCTGGGGCCAACGTCCTGACTTTC	CASKPSETSGANVLTF
TRBV21-1	14	NA	NA	TRBJ2-7	TGTGCCAGCAGCCAGAGACAGATCAACTACGAGCAGTACTTC	CASSQRQINYEQYF
TRBV7-3	17	TRBD2	once	TRBJ2-1	TGTGCCAGCAGCTCGGGGACTAGCGGGGTGTCCTACAATGAGCAGTTCTTC	CASSSGTSGVSYNEQFF
TRBV10-3	13	NA	NA	TRBJ2-1	TGTGCCATCACGGGGGAGTCGGTCAATGAGCAGTTCTTC	CAITGESVNEQFF
TRBV7-9	18	NA	once	TRBJ1-2	TGTGCCAGCAGCTTATCGGCGGTACTGCGCGGCTCCAGGGATGGCTACACCTTC	CASSLSAVLRGSRDGYTF
TRBV7-3	14	TRBD1	few	TRBJ1-1	TGTGCCAGCAGCCCATCGACAGGGGGGACTGAAGCTTTCTTT	CASSPSTGGTEAFF
TRBV20-1	10	NA	NA	TRBJ2-1	TGCAGTGCTTTTAACAATGAGCAGTTCTTC	CSAFNNEQFF
TRBV6-5	13	TRBD2	NA	TRBJ2-7	TGTGCCAGCCCTAGCGGGAACACCTACGAGCAGTACTTC	CASPSGNTYEQYF
TRBV11-2	14	NA	once	TRBJ2-3	TGTGCCAGCAGCCCTCCGGTCCGGCGGGATACGCAGTATTTT	CASSPPVRRDTQYF
TRBV3-1/TRBV3-2	17	TRBD1	NA	TRBJ1-6	TGTGCCAGCAGCCAAGATCTTGGGAACAGGGGGGATTCACCCCTCCACTTT	CASSQDLGNRGDSPLHF
TRBV4-1	16	TRBD2	NA	TRBJ2-2	TGCGCCAGCAGCCTAGCGGGAGGTTTGTACACCGGGGAGCTGTTTTTT	CASSLAGGLYTGELFF
TRBV27	15	NA	NA	TRBJ1-6	TGTGCCAGCAGTTTCTCAGGCAGGGGATATTCACCCCTCCACTTT	CASSFSGRGYSPLHF
TRBV19	14	TRBD1	NA	TRBJ1-1	TGTGCCAGTAGTCCGGGACAGGGGTACACTGAAGCTTTCTTT	CASSPGQGYTEAFF
TRBV19	15	TRBD1	NA	TRBJ1-6	TGTGCCAGTAGCCGGACAGGGGACGGCAATTCACCCCTCCACTTT	CASSRTGDGNSPLHF
TRBV28	17	TRBD1	NA	TRBJ1-4	TGTGCCAGCAGCCGCGGCCAACCGGGACAGGGTGGGGAAAAACTGTTTTTT	CASSRGQPGQGGEKLFF
TRBV5-1	13	NA	NA	TRBJ2-1	TGCGCCAGCAGCTTGGATCAGCGGCATGAGCAGTTCTTC	CASSLDQRHEQFF
TRBV7-3	15	TRBD2	NA	TRBJ2-7	TGTGCCAGCAGCTTAGGTCTAGCGGGAGCCTACGAGCAGTACTTC	CASSLGLAGAYEQYF
TRBV3-1/TRBV3-2	15	TRBD1	NA	TRBJ1-2	TGTGCCAGCAGCCAAGACCGATTAGGGGGCAATGGCTACACCTTC	CASSQDRLGGNGYTF
TRBV12-5	14	NA	NA	TRBJ1-5	TGTGCTAGTGGTTTGGGCAGCGCTAATCAGCCCCAGCATTTT	CASGLGSANQPQHF
TRBV9	17	TRBD2	NA	TRBJ2-5	TGTGCCAGCAGCGTAGCTACTAGCGGGAGACGCCAAGAGACCCAGTACTTC	CASSVATSGRRQETQYF
TRBV3-1/TRBV3-2	15	NA	NA	TRBJ1-5	TGTGCCAGCAGCCCCTGGGGGGGACGCAATCAGCCCCAGCATTTT	CASSPWGGRNQPQHF
TRBV18	12	NA	NA	TRBJ2-7	TGTGCCAGCTCATGGCGGGTCTACGAGCAGTACTTC	CASSWRVYEQYF
TRBV5-1	15	TRBD1	NA	TRBJ1-1	TGCGCCAGCAGCTTGGAGGGACAGATGGACACTGAAGCTTTCTTT	CASSLEGQMDTEAFF
TRBV5-1	14	TRBD1	NA	TRBJ1-2	TGCGCCAGCAGCCCAGGACAGGCTGACTATGGCTACACCTTC	CASSPGQADYGYTF
TRBV5-4	14	TRBD1	once	TRBJ1-5	TGTGCCAGCAGCAGGGGGACAGACCATCAAGCCCAGCATTTT	CASSRGTDHQAQHF
TRBV19	15	NA	NA	TRBJ1-6	TGTGCCAGTAGTATGTTGCAGGCCGGTAATTCACCCCTCCACTTT	CASSMLQAGNSPLHF
TRBV7-3	14	NA	NA	TRBJ2-3	TGTGCCAGCAGCCCCTCCTCGGGCACAGATACGCAGTATTTT	CASSPSSGTDTQYF
TRBV5-1	16	TRBD2	NA	TRBJ2-7	TGCGCCAGCAGCTTGGCCGGGACTAGCGACACCTACGAGCAGTACTTC	CASSLAGTSDTYEQYF
TRBV28	18	TRBD2	once	TRBJ2-7	TGTGCCAGCAGTTTGCGAGTGGGGACTAGCGGGAGTTCCTACGAGCAGTACTTC	CASSLRVGTSGSSYEQYF
TRBV2	15	TRBD2	few	TRBJ2-3	TGTGCCAGCAGTGGACTAGCGGAGGGCACAGATACGCAGTATTTT	CASSGLAEGTDTQYF
TRBV7-9	18	TRBD1	NA	TRBJ2-7	TGTGCCAGCAGCGCCGGACAGGGATTTCGAAAGGGTCTCTACGAGCAGTACTTC	CASSAGQGFRKGLYEQYF
TRBV28	15	NA	NA	TRBJ2-1	TGTGCCAGCAGTTTCCCAGGGTCGTATCGCAATGAGCAGTTCTTC	CASSFPGSYRNEQFF
TRBV27	14	TRBD1	NA	TRBJ1-3	TGTGCCAGCAGTTTAAGGGGGCCTGGAAACACCATATATTTT	CASSLRGPGNTIYF
TRBV4-2	16	TRBD2	NA	TRBJ2-1	TGTGCCAGCAGCCATGGACTAGCGGGAGGGGACAATGAGCAGTTCTTC	CASSHGLAGGDNEQFF
TRBV29-1	13	TRBD1	NA	TRBJ2-5	TGCAGCGTTGCGACAGGGGGCGCGGAGACCCAGTACTTC	CSVATGGAETQYF
TRBV18	15	NA	NA	TRBJ2-7	TGTGCCAGCTCCCCCGGACAGATTAGCTCCTACGAGCAGTACTTC	CASSPGQISSYEQYF
TRBV9	15	NA	NA	TRBJ2-5	TGTGCCAGCAGCGTAGGGCTAGTGATCCAAGAGACCCAGTACTTC	CASSVGLVIQETQYF
TRBV5-1	15	TRBD1	NA	TRBJ2-5	TGCGCCAGCAGCGAGGGACAGGGGTCGGTGGAGACCCAGTACTTC	CASSEGQGSVETQYF
TRBV5-1	15	TRBD1	few	TRBJ2-2	TGCGCCAGCTCCCTTATCGGGACAGAAGGCGGGGAGCTGTTTTTT	CASSLIGTEGGELFF
TRBV30	17	TRBD1	once	TRBJ1-2	TGTGCCTGGAGTGCTTGGACAGGGGCGGACCATAACTATGGCTACACCTTC	CAWSAWTGADHNYGYTF
TRBV5-4	12	NA	NA	TRBJ1-1	TGTGCCAGCAGCTCACTGACTCAACCTGCTTTCTTT	CASSSLTQPAFF
TRBV4-1	13	TRBD1	NA	TRBJ2-1	TGCGCCAGCAGCGGACAGGGGAGAAATGAGCAGTTCTTC	CASSGQGRNEQFF
TRBV6-6	15	TRBD1	NA	TRBJ2-5	TGTGCCAGCAGTTACCCTCTGACAGGGAGAGAGACCCAGTACTTC	CASSYPLTGRETQYF
TRBV3-1/TRBV3-2	14	NA	NA	TRBJ2-1	TGTGCCAGCAGCCTACAAGGGGCCTACAATGAGCAGTTCTTC	CASSLQGAYNEQFF
TRBV27	16	TRBD1	NA	TRBJ2-1	TGTGCCAGCAGTTTATGGACAGGGGGCCTATACAATGAGCAGTTCTTC	CASSLWTGGLYNEQFF
TRBV3-1/TRBV3-2	13	NA	few	TRBJ1-1	TGTGCCAGCAGCCAAGGCCCCGAGGGTGAAGCTTTCTTT	CASSQGPEGEAFF